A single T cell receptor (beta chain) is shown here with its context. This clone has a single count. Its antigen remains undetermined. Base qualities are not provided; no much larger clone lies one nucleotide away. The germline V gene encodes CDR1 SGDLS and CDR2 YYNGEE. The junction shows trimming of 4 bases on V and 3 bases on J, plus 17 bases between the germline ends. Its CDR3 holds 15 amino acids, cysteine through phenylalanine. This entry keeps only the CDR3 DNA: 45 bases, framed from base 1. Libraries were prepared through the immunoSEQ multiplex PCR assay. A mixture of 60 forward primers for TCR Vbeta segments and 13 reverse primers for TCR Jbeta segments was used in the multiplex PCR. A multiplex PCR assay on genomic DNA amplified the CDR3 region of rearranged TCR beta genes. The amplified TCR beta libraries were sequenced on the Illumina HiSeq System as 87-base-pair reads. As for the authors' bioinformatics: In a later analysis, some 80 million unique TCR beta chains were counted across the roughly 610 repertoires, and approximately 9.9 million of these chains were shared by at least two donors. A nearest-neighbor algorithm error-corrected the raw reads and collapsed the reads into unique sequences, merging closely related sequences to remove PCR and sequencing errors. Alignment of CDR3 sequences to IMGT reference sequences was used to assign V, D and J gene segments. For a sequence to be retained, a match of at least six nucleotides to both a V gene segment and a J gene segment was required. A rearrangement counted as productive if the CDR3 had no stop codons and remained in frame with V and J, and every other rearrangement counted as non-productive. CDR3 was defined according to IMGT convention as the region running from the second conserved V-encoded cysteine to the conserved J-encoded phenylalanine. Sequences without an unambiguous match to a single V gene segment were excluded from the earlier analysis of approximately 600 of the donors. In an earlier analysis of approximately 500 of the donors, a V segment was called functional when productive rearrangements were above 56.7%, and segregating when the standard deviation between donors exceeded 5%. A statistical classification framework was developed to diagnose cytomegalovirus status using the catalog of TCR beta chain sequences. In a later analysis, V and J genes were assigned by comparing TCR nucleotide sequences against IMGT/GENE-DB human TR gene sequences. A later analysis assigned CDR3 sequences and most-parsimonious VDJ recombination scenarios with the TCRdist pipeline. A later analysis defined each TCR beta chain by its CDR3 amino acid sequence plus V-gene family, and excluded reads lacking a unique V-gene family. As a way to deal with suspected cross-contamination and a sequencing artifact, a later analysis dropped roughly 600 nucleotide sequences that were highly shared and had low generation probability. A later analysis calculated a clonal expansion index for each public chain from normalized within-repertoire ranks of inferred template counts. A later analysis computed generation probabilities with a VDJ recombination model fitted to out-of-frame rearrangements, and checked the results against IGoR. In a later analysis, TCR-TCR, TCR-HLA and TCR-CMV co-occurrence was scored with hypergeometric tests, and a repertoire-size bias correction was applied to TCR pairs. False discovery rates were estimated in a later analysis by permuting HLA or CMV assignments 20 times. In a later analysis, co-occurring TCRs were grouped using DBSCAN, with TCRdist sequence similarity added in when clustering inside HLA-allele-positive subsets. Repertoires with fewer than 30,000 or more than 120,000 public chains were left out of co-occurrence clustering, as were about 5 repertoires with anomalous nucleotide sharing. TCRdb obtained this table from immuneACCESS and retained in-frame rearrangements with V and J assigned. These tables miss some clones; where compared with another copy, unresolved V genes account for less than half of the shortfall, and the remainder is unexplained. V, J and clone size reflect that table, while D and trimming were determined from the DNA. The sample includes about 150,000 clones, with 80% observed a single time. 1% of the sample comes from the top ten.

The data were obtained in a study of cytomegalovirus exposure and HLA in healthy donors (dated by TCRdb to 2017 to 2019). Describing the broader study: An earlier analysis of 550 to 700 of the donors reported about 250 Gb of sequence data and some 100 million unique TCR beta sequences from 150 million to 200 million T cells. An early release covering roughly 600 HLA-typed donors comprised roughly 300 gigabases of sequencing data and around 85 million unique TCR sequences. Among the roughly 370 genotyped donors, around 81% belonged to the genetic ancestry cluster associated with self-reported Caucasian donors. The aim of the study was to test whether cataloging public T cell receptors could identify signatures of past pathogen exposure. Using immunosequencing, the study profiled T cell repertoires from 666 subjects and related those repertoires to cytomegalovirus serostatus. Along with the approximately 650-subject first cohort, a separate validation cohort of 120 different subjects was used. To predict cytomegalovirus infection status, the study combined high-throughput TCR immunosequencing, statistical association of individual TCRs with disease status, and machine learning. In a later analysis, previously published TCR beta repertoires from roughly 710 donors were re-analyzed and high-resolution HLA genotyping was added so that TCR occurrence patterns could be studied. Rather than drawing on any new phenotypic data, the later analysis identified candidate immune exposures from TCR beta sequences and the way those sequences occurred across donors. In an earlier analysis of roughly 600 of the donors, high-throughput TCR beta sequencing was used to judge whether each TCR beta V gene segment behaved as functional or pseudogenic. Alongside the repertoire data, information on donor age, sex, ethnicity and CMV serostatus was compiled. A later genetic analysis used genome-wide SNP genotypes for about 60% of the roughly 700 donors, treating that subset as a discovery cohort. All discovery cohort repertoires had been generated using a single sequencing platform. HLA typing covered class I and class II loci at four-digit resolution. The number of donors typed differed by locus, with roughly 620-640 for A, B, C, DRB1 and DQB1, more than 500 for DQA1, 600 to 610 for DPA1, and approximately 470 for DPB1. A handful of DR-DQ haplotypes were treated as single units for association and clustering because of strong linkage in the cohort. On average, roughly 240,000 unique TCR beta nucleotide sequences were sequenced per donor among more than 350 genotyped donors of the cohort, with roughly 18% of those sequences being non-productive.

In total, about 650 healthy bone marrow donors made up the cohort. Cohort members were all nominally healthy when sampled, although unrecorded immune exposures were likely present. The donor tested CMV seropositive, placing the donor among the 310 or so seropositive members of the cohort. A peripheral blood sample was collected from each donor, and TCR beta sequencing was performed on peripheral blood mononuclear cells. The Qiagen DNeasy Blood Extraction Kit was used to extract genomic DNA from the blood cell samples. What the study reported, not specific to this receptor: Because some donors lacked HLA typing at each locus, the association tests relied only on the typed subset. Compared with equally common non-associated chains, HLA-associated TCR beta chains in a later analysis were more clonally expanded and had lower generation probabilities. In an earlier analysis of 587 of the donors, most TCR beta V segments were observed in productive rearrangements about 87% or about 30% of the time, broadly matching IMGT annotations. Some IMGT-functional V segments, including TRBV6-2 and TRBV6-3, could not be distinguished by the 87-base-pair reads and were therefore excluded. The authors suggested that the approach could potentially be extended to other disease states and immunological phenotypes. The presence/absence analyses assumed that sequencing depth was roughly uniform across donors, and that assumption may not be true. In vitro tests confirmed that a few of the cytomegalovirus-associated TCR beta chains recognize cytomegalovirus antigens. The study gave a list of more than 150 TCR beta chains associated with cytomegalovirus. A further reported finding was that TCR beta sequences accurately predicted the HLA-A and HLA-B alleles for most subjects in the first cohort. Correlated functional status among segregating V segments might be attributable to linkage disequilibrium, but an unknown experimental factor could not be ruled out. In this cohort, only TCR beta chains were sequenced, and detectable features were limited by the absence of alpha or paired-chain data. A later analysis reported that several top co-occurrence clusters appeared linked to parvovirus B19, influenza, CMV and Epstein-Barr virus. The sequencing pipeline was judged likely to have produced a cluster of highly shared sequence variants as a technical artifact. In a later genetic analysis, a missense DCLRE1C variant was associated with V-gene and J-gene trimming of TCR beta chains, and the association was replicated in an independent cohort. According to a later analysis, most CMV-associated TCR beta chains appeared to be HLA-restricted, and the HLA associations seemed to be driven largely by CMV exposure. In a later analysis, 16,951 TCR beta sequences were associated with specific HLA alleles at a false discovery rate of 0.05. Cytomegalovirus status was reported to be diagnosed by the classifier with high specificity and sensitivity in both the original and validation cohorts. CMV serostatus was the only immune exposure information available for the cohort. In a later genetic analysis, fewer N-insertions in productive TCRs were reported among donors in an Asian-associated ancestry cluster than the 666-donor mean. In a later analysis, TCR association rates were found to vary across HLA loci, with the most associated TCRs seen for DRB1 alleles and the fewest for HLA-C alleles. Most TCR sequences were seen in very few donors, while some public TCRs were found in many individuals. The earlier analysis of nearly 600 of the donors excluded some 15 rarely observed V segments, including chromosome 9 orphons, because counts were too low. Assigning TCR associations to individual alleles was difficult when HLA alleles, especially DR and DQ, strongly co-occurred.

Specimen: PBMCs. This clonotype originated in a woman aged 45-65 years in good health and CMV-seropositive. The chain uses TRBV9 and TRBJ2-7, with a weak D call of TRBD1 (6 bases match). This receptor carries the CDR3 CASSPRDTLYYEQYF. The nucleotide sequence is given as TGTGCCAGCAGCCCCCGGGACACGCTATACTACGAGCAGTACTTC. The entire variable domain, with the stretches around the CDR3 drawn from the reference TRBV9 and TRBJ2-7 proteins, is DSGVTQTPKHLITATGQRVTLRCSPRSGDLSVYWYQQSLDQGLQFLIQYYNGEERAKGNILERFSAQQFPDLHSELNLSSLELGDSALYFCASSPRDTLYYEQYFGPGTRLTVT.